The 3 T cell receptor beta chains presented below share a single source sample, sequenced in a study of shared clonotypes between healthy human individuals. TCRdb's table, derived via immunoSEQ multiplex PCR, lists solely in-frame clones and lacks some. The sample shows around 700,000 clones, 74% of them seen only once. The sample was memory CD4+ T cells sorted from blood. Subset given: CD45RA-negative fraction. The receptors shown here come from a woman aged 25 to 45 in good health.

The sample holds one count of this clone. The sample holds other DNA sequences that translate to the same CDR3. This sequence joins TRBV5-1 and TRBJ1-1; D uncertain. Germline V gene sequence: CDR1 SGHRS, CDR2 YFSETQ. Deletions cut 0 bases from V and 1 base from J, with 7 bases between. The CDR3 has 14 residues. CDR3: CASSLVTGNTEAFF. In nucleotides, the CDR3 is TGCGCCAGCAGCTTGGTAACGGGGAACACTGAAGCTTTCTTT.

This clone was seen a few times. V and J are TRBV6-1 and TRBJ2-7; 9 bases are shared with TRBD1. Germline V lookup: CDR1 MNHNS, CDR2 SASEGT. V lost 4 bases to trimming and J lost 6 bases; unmatched junction nucleotides: 1. This CDR3 contains 12 residues. In DNA, the CDR3 is TGTGCCAGCAGTGTGACAGGGGGCGAGCAGTACTTC. Encoded protein: CASSVTGGEQYF.

The genes are TRBV5-1 and TRBJ2-7, with 11 positions matching TRBD2. This CDR3 region has 15 residues. The germline gives CDR1 SGHRS, CDR2 YFSETQ. Trimming removed 0 bases from V and 3 bases from J; junction bases left unmatched: 2. The CDR3: CASSLATSGGYEQYF. The CDR3 coding sequence is TGCGCCAGCAGCTTGGCAACTAGCGGGGGCTACGAGCAGTACTTC.